This T cell receptor beta chain comes out of a study of blood T cell repertoires in COVID-19. Study context: Sources were T cells, B-cell-depleted T cells, or PBMCs; the material itself was cDNA or gDNA.

This clone is a singleton in its sample. Sequencing used immunoSEQ multiplex PCR; TCRdb keeps in-frame clones, though not all of them. Among 200,000 or so clones, roughly four fifths were seen once, and the ten largest hold about 6.9%. Sequencing was carried out using peripheral blood. The receptor comes from a human donor with acute or convalescent COVID-19. The donor label of this sample is uncertain.

The CDR3 DNA reads as TGTGCCAGCAGCCAAGTGCACGCGAGAGGGTTCGGGGAGCTGTTTTTT. Protein sequence: CASSQVHARGFGELFF. This sequence joins TRBV3-1 (or the pseudogene TRBV3-2) and TRBJ2-2, with TRBD2 as a possible D gene (5 bases). The CDR3 spans 16 residues. Looked up from germline, CDR1 is LGHDT and CDR2 is YNNKEL (reference sequence). The V end was cut by 1 base, the J end by 7 bases, with 16 bases between.